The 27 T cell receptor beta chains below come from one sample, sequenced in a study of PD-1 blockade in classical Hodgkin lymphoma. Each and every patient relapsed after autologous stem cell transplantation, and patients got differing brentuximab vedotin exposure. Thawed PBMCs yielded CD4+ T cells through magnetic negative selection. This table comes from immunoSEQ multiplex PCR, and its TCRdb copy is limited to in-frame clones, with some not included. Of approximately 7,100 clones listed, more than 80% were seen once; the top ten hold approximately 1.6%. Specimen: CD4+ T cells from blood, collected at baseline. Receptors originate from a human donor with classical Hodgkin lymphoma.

CDR3 bases: TGTGCCAGCCCTTCCACTAGCGGAAGCTCCTACAATGAGCAGTTCTTC. Translation gives CASPSTSGSSYNEQFF. V usage is TRBV2 and J usage is TRBJ2-1, with 8 bases identical to TRBD2. After removal of 8 bases from V and 0 bases from J, the junction contained 9 bases not matched to a gene. The CDR3 contains 16 residues. Germline CDR1 SNHLY, CDR2 FYNNEI.

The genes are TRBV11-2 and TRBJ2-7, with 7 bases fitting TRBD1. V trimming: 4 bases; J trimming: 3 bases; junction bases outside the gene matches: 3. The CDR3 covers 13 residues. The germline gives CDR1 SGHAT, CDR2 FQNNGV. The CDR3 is CASSSTGSYEQYF. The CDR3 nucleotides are TGTGCCAGCAGCTCGACAGGGAGCTACGAGCAGTACTTC.

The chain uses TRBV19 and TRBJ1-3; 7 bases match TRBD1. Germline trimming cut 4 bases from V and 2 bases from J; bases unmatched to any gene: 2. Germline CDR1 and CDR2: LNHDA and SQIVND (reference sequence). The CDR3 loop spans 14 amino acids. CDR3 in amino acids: CASSTGTAGNTIYF. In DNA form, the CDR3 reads TGTGCCAGTAGTACGGGGACAGCTGGAAACACCATATATTTT.

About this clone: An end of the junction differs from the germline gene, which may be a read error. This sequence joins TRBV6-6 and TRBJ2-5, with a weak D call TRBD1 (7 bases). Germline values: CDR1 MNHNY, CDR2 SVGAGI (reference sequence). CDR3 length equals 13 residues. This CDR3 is CASSAGQQVTQYF. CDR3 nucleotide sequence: TGTGCCAGCAGTGCGGGACAGCAAGTGACCCAGTACTTC.

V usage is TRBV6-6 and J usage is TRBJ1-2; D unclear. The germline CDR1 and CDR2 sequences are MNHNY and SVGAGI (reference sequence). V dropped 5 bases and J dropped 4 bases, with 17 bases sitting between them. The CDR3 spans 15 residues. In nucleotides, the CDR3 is TGTGCCAGCAGTCAGAGTTGGGAAGGAAGCTATGGCTACACCTTC. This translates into CASSQSWEGSYGYTF.

Written as DNA, the CDR3 is TGTGCCAGCAGTTACCTCGTGGGTGGCTACACCTTC. Amino acid sequence: CASSYLVGGYTF. The J gene is TRBJ1-2, the V gene TRBV6-6; D unclear. The V gene's germline CDR1 is MNHNY and CDR2 SVGAGI (reference sequence). The CDR3 spans 12 residues. Trimming cost V 2 bases and J 7 bases, with 8 bases left between them.

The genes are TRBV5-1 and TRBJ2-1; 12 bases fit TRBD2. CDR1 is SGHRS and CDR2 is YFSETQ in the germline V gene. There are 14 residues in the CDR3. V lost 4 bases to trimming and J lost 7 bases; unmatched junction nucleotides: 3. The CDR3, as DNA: TGCGCCAGCAGCCCTACTAGCGGGGGGAATGAGCAGTTCTTC. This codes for CASSPTSGGNEQFF.

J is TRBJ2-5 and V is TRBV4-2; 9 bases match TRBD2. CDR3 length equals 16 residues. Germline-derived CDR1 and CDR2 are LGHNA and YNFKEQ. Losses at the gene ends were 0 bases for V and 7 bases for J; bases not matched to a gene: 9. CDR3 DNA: TGTGCCAGCAGCCAAGATCTAGCGGGAAAGGGGGGGACCCAGTACTTC. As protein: CASSQDLAGKGGTQYF.

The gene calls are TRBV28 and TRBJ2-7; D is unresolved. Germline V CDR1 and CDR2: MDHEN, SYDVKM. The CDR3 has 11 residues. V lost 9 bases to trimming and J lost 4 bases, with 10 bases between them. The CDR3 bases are TGTGCCAGTCTAAGGGCATACGAGCAGTACTTC. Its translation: CASLRAYEQYF.

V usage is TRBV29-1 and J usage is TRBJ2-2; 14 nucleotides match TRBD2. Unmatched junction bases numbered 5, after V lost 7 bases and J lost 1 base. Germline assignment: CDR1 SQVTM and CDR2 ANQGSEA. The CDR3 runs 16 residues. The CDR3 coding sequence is TGCAGCGCCCTCGGGACTAGCGGGGGGAACACCGGGGAGCTGTTTTTT. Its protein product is CSALGTSGGNTGELFF.

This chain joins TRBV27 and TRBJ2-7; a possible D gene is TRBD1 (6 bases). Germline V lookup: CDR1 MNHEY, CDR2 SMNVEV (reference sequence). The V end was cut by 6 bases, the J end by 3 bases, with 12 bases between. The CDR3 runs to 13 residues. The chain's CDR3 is CASRKDSYYEQYF. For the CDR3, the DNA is TGTGCCAGCAGGAAGGACAGCTACTACGAGCAGTACTTC.

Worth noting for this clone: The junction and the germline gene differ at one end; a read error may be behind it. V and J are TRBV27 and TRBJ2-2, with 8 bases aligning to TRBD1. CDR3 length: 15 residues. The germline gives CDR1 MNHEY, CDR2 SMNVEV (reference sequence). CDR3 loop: CASSPRTGNSGELFF. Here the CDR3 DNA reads TGTGCCAGCAGTCCAAGGACAGGGAACTCCGGGGAGCTGTTTTTT.

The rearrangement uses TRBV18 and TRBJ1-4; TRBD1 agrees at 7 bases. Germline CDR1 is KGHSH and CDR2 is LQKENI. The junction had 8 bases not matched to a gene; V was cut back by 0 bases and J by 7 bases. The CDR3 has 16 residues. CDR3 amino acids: CASSPPSPGGFEKLFF. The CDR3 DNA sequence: TGTGCCAGCTCACCACCGTCCCCAGGGGGATTTGAAAAACTGTTTTTT.

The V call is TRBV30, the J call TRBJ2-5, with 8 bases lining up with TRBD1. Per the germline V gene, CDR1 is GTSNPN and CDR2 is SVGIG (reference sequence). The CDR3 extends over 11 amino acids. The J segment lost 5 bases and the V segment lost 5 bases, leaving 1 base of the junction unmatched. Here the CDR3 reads CAWGQGETQYF. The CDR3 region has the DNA TGTGCCTGGGGACAGGGTGAGACCCAGTACTTC.

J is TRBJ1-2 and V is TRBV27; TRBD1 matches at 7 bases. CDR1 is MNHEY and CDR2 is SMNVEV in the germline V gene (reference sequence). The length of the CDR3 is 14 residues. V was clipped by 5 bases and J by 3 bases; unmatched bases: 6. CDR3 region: CASSKQGQYYGYTF. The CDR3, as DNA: TGTGCCAGCAGTAAACAGGGACAGTACTATGGCTACACCTTC.

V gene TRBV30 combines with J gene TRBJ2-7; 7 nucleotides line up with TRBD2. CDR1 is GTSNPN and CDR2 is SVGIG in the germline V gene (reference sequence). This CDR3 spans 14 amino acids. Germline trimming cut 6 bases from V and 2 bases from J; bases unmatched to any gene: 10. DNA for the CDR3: TGTGCCTGTGAACTAGCGCAACTCGCCTACGAGCAGTACTTC. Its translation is CACELAQLAYEQYF.

Here the CDR3 DNA reads TGTGCCAGTACCTCACAGGGGGCCGGGAGCTATGGCTACACCTTC. Protein: CASTSQGAGSYGYTF. V and J are TRBV19 and TRBJ1-2, with 9 bases fitting TRBD1. The CDR3 has 15 residues. J was trimmed by 4 bases and V by 7 bases; bases with no gene match: 10. Germline lookup yields CDR1 LNHDA and CDR2 SQIVND (reference sequence).

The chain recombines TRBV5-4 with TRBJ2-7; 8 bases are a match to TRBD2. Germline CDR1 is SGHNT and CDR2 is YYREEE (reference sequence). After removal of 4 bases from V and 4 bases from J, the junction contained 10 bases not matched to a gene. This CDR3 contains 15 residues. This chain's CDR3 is CASSGAGGSEYEQYF. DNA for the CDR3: TGTGCCAGCAGCGGGGCGGGGGGTTCCGAATACGAGCAGTACTTC.

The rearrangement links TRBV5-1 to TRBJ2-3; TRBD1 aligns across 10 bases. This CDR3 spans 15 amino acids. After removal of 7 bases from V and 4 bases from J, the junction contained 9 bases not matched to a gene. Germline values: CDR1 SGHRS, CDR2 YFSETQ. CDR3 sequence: CASAEGQGGADTQYF. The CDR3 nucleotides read TGCGCCAGCGCGGAAGGACAGGGGGGAGCAGATACGCAGTATTTT.

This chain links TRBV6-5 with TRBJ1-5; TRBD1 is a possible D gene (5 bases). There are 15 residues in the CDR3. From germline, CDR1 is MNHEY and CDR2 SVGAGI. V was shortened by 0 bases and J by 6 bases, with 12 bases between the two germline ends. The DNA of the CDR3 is TGTGCCAGCAGTTACTCGAGGGGCCGTGGTCAGCCCCAGCATTTT. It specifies CASSYSRGRGQPQHF.

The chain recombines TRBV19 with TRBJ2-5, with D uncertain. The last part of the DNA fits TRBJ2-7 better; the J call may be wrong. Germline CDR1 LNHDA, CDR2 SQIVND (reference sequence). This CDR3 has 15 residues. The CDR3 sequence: CASSIGASSLYEQYF. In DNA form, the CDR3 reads TGTGCCAGTAGTATAGGGGCTAGTTCGCTCTACGAGCAGTACTTC.

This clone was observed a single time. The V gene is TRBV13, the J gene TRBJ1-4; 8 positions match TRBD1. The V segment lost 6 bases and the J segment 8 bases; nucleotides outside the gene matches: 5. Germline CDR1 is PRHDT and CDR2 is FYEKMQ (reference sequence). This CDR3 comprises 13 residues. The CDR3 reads CASSNHRGEKLFF. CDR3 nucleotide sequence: TGTGCCAGCAGTAACCACAGGGGGGAAAAACTGTTTTTT.

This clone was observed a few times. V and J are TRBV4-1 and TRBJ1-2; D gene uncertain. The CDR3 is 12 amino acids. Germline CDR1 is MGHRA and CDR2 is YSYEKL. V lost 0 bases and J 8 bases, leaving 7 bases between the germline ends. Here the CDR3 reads CASSQDNRGYTF. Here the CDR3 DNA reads TGCGCCAGCAGCCAAGATAATCGCGGCTACACCTTC.

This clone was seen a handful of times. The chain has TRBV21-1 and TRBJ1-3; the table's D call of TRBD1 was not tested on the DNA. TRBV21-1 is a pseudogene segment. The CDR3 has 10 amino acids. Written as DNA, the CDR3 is TGTGCCAGCATCCGGGACAGTCTATATTTT. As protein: CASIRDSLYF.

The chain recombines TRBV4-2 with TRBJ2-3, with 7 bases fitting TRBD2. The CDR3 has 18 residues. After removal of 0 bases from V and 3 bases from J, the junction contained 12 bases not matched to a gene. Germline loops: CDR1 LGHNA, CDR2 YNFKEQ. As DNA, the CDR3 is TGTGCCAGCAGCCAAGATTACAAGATCGGGGGGATAACAGATACGCAGTATTTT. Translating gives CASSQDYKIGGITDTQYF.

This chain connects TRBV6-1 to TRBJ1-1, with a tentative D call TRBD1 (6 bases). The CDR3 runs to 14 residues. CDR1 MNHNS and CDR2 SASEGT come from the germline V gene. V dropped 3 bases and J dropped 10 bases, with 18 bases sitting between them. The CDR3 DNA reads TGTGCCAGCAGTGAGAGGGCGGGGGGCAGAGGAGCTTTCTTT. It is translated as CASSERAGGRGAFF.

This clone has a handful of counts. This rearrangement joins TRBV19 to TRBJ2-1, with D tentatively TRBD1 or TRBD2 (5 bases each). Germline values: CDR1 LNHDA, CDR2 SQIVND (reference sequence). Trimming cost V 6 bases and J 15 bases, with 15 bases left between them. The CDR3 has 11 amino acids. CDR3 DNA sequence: TGTGCCAGTAGCCTGGGGGAGAGACCGTTCTTC. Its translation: CASSLGERPFF. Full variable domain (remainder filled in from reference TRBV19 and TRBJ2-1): DGGITQSPKYLFRKEGQNVTLSCEQNLNHDAMYWYRQDPGQGLRLIYYSQIVNDFQKGDIAEGYSVSREKKESFPLTVTSAQKNPTAFYLCASSLGERPFFGPGTRLTVL.